The sequence of this T cell receptor beta chain was determined in a study of Graves' ophthalmopathy and Graves' hyperthyroidism. Germline lookup yields CDR1 MDHEN and CDR2 SYDVKM. The CDR3 spans 15 residues. Trimming removed 4 bases from V and 4 bases from J; junction bases left unmatched: 9. Amplification from RNA transcripts yielded the TCR beta CDR3 regions. RT-PCR with HTBI primers came first, then second-round multiplex PCR. TCRdb re-called the multiplex PCR reads through MiXCR, storing one row per CDR3 protein. The sample gives about 400,000 distinct CDR3 sequences, approximately 16% of which show up once; around 1.4% is in the top ten. Having ophthalmopathy, the donors showed moderate-to-severe activity, CAS ≥3 and NOSPECS ≥4, with disease lasting under 3 months. The diagnostic workup employed clinical symptoms, serum thyroxine, TRAb, thyroid ultrasound and orbital computed tomography.

The clonotype was recovered from a woman aged 18-29 years with Graves' ophthalmopathy. The specimen sequenced was peripheral blood. V usage is TRBV28 and J usage is TRBJ2-7, with TRBD1 identical over 8 bases. CDR3 in amino acids: CASSSGKDRDYEQYF. DNA for the CDR3: TGTGCCAGCAGTTCCGGGAAGGACAGGGATTACGAGCAGTACTTC. The variable domain in full, completed from reference TRBV28 and TRBJ2-7, reads DVKVTQSSRYLVKRTGEKVFLECVQDMDHENMFWYRQDPGLGLRLIYFSYDVKMKEKGDIPEGYSVSREKKERFSLILESASTNQTSMYLCASSSGKDRDYEQYFGPGTRLTVT.